Sequencing of this T cell receptor beta chain was carried out in a study of T cells in Graves' hyperthyroidism and ophthalmopathy. General study findings and limits: A 13 V-J signature model discriminated ophthalmopathy versus stable hyperthyroidism. Blood also showed most of the thyroid clonotypes that were expanded above 0.001.

TCR beta CDR3 region amplification was performed from RNA transcripts. The TCR CDR3 was amplified in a first-round RT-PCR using the HTBI primer set. Each CDR3 protein is one row after TCRdb ran MiXCR on the multiplex PCR reads. Among approximately 400,000 distinct CDR3 sequences, 15% to 18% were seen once, and the ten largest hold 11% to 15%. This clonotype came up many times. Antigen specificity is unknown. Patients aged 18 to 65 had newly diagnosed hyperthyroidism that had lasted under 2 months. CDR3 length: 16 amino acids. Trimming removed 3 bases from V and 4 bases from J; junction bases left unmatched: 6. The germline V gene encodes CDR1 SNHLY and CDR2 FYNNEI.

The chain is built from TRBV2 and TRBJ1-2; 12 positions agree with TRBD1. Sample: blood. The receptor was isolated from a woman aged 18-29 years with Graves' hyperthyroidism. CDR3 in DNA: TGTGCCAGCAGTGAGAGGGGACAGGGGGCAGGCTATGGCTACACCTTC. Translation gives CASSERGQGAGYGYTF.